This T cell receptor (beta chain) derives from a study of T-cell memory formation after mild COVID-19. Whole-study findings and limits: Some responding clones appeared in pre-infection memory, suggesting cross-reactive memory joined.

The V end lost 2 bases, the J end lost 5 bases, and 6 bases lay between the germline ends. This CDR3 has 13 amino acids. Germline V lookup: CDR1 MNHEY, CDR2 SVGEGT. TCRdb itself ran the 5' RACE reads through MiXCR, one entry per CDR3 protein. The sample consists of hundreds of thousands of distinct CDR3 sequences, 15% to 20% of them appearing once. This clonotype was seen only a few times. Antigen unknown. The V and J genes are TRBV6-2 or TRBV6-3 and TRBJ2-2; D gene ambiguous. Sequencing input: PBMCs or a T cell subset sorted from them (not recorded which). This TCR was sampled from a man aged 18-30 years who had mild COVID-19 (a few samples of this study predate the infection). Cell type and time point are not known. CDR3 protein: CASSYVRTGELFF. In DNA, the CDR3 is TGTGCCAGCAGTTACGTGAGGACCGGGGAGCTGTTTTTT.